This T cell receptor (beta chain) was sequenced for a study of shared clonotypes between healthy human individuals. About the study: Three CD4 naive, three CD4 memory, two CD8 naive and one CD8 memory plate were used per donor. Points from the study as a whole: An effect of sequencing depth on clonotype sharing among donors was expected. A handful of donors showed sharing of roughly 5% of naive CD4 clonotypes.

On this clone: Its antigen remains unidentified.

Assay used: immunoSEQ multiplex PCR; TCRdb lists only in-frame clones, some missing. The data contain 2 million to 2.5 million clones, approximately 94% of them seen just once; the ten biggest clones take up over 0.1%. Trimming removed 3 bases at V and 2 bases at J, with 10 bases between. CDR1 is SGHRS and CDR2 is YFSETQ in the germline V gene. The CDR3 is 14 residues long. Sequencing was performed on naive CD4+ T cells sorted from blood. Subset of the sample: CD45RA+ positively selected. The sequence was collected from a man in his late teens or twenties in good health. V usage is TRBV5-1 and J usage is TRBJ2-3, with unresolved D. Written as DNA, the CDR3 is TGCGCCAGCAGCTCGGACGTCGCCACAGATACGCAGTATTTT. Protein product: CASSSDVATDTQYF.